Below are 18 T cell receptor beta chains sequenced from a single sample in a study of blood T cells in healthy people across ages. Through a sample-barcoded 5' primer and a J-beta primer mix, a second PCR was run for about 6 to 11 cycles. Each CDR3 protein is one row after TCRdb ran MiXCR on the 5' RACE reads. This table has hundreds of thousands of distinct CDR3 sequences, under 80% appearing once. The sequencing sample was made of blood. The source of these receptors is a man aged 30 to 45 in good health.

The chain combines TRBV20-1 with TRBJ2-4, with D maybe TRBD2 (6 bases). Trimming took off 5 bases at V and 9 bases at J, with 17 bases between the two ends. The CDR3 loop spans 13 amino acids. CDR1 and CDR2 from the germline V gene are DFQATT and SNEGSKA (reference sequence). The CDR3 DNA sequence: TGCAGTGCTCAAACTAGCAGGAGAAGCATTCAGTACTTC. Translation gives CSAQTSRRSIQYF.

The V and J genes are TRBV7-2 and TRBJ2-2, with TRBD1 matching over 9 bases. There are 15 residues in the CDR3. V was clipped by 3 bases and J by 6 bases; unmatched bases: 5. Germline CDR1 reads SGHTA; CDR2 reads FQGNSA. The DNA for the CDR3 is TGTGCCAGCAGCTTCACAGGGGGCCTTGCCGGGGAGCTGTTTTTT. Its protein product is CASSFTGGLAGELFF.

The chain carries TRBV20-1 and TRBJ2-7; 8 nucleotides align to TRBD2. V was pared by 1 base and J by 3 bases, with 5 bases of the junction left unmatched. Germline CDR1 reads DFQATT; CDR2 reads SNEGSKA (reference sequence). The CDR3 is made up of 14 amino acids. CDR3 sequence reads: CSARVGGAYYEQYF. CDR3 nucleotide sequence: TGCAGTGCTAGAGTCGGGGGGGCCTACTACGAGCAGTACTTC.

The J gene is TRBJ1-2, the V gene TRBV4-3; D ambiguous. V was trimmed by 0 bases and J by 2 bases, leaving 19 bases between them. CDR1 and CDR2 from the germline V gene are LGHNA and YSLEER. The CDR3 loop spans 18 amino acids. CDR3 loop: CASSQDYSDEVVNYGYTF. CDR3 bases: TGCGCCAGCAGCCAAGATTATTCCGACGAGGTTGTAAACTATGGCTACACCTTC.

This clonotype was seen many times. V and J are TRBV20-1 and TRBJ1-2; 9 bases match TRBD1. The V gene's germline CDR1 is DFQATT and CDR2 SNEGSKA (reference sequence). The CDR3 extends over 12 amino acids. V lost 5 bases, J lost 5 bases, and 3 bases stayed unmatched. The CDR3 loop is CSAGDRDYGYTF. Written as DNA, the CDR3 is TGCAGTGCTGGGGACAGGGATTATGGCTACACCTTC.

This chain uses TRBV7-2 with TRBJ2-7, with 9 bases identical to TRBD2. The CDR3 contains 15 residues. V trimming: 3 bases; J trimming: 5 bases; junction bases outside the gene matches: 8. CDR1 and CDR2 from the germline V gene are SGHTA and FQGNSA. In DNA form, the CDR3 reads TGTGCCAGCAGCTTGGGGCGGGGGGGCCGGAACGAGCAGTACTTC. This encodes CASSLGRGGRNEQYF.

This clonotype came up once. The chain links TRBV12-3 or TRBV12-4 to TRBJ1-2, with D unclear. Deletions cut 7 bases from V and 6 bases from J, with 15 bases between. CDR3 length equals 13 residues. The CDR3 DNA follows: TGTGCCAGCACCTGGGTCCGCGGGAATGGCTACACCTTC. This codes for CASTWVRGNGYTF.

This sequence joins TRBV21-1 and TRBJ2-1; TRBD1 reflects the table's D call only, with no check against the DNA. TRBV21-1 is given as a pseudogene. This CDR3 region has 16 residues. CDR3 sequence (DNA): TGTGCCAGCAGCCGGTGGGGGCTCAACTCCTACAATGAGCAGTTCTTC. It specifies CASSRWGLNSYNEQFF.

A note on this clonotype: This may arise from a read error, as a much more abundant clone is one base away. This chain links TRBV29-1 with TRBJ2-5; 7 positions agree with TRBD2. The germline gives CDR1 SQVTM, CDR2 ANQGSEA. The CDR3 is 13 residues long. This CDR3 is CNVDGREGETQYF. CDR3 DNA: TGCAACGTTGATGGGAGGGAGGGGGAGACCCAGTACTTC.

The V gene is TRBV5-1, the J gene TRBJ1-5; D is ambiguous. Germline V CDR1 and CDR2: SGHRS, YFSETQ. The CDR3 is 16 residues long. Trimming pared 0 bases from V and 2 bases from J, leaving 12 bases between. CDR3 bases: TGCGCCAGCAGCTTGGGAGGGATTGGAGGCAATCAGCCCCAGCATTTT. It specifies CASSLGGIGGNQPQHF.

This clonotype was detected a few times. This CDR3 is CASSLSHQQPQHF. In DNA form, the CDR3 reads TGTGCCAGCAGCTTAAGTCATCAACAGCCCCAGCATTTT. The J gene is TRBJ1-5, the V gene TRBV7-2; D unclear. Per the germline V gene, CDR1 is SGHTA and CDR2 is FQGNSA. V was clipped by 2 bases and J by 7 bases, with 9 bases between them. The CDR3 length is 13 residues. Supplemented by reference TRBV7-2 and TRBJ1-5, the full variable domain reads GAGVSQSPSNKVTEKGKDVELRCDPISGHTALYWYRQSLGQGLEFLIYFQGNSAPDKSGLPSDRFSAERTGGSVSTLTIQRTQQEDSAVYLCASSLSHQQPQHFGDGTRLSIL.

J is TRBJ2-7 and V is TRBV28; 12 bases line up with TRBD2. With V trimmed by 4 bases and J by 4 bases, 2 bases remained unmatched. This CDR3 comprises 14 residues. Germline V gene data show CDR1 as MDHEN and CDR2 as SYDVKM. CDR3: CASSWTSGEYEQYF. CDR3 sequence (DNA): TGTGCCAGCAGTTGGACTAGCGGGGAGTACGAGCAGTACTTC.

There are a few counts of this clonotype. Here the CDR3 reads CASSTGLTLHF. CDR3 DNA sequence: TGTGCCAGCAGTACGGGTCTAACCCTCCACTTT. This chain uses TRBV12-3 or TRBV12-4 with TRBJ1-6; D unclear. This CDR3 has 11 amino acids. The germline V and J ends were trimmed by 5 bases and 14 bases, with 10 bases remaining between them.

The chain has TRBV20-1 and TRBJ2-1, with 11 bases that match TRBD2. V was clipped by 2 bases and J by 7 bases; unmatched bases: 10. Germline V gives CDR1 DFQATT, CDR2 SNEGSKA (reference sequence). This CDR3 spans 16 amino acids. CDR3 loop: CSARLAGGQPSNEQFF. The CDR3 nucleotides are TGCAGTGCTAGACTAGCGGGGGGCCAACCCTCTAATGAGCAGTTCTTC.

CDR3 loop: CASSRSGQPSEKLFF. CDR3 nucleotide sequence: TGTGCCAGCAGCCGCTCGGGACAACCCAGTGAAAAACTGTTTTTT. The chain is built from TRBV7-2 and TRBJ1-4, with D tentatively TRBD1 (6 bases). CDR3 length: 15 residues. Between the trimmed V and J ends, which lost 5 bases and 7 bases, there was a span of 17 bases. Germline V gene sequence: CDR1 SGHTA, CDR2 FQGNSA.

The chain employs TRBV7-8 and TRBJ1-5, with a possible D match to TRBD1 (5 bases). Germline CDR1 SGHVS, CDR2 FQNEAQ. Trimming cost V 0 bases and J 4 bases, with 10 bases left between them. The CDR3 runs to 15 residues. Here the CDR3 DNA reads TGTGCCAGCAGCTTAGCGCTCGGGGGGAATCAGCCCCAGCATTTT. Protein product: CASSLALGGNQPQHF.

The CDR3 loop reads CASSYDSYNSPLHF. The CDR3 DNA sequence: TGTGCCAGCAGTTACGACAGCTATAATTCACCCCTCCACTTT. The chain employs TRBV6-5 and TRBJ1-6, with D maybe TRBD1 (5 bases). This CDR3 is built from 14 residues. Trimming pared 2 bases from V and 3 bases from J, leaving 5 bases between. Germline V gene data show CDR1 as MNHEY and CDR2 as SVGAGI.

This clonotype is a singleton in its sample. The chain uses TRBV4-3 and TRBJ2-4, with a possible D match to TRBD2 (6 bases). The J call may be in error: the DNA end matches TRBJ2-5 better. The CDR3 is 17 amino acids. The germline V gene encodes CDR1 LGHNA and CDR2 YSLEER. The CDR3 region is CASSFPYWEAYQETQYF. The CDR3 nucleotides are TGCGCCAGCAGCTTCCCCTATTGGGAGGCGTACCAAGAGACCCAGTACTTC.